One and the same sample provided the 3 T cell receptor beta chains below, sequenced in a study of T cell repertoires in cytomegalovirus infection. What these receptors recognize is not known. TCRdb itself ran the reads through MiXCR, one entry per CDR3 protein. Counted here are about 920,000 distinct CDR3 sequences, roughly 30% occurring once; the ten biggest clones make up 13%. The sequencing here drew on cultured CD8+ T cells from PBMCs, taken from culture after CMV antigen stimulation. These receptors were collected from a human donor in good health (CMV status not recorded). Some clones in this sample may be carry-over from other donors' samples.

This clonotype was seen at least ten times. The V call is TRBV7-8, the J call TRBJ2-7, with D unresolved. The germline V gene has CDR1 SGHVS and CDR2 FQNEAQ. Trimming stripped 4 bases from V and 4 bases from J, with 11 bases between. The CDR3 runs to 13 residues. This CDR3 reads CASSSWSEYEQYF. The CDR3, as DNA: TGTGCCAGCAGCTCCTGGTCGGAATACGAGCAGTACTTC.

This clonotype was recorded a few times. In nucleotides, the CDR3 is TGTGCCAGCAGCCAGAGCGGGGGCCCCCAAGGTGAGCAGTTCTTC. Its translation: CASSQSGGPQGEQFF. The rearrangement links TRBV7-9 to TRBJ2-1; TRBD2 aligns across 8 bases. CDR3 length equals 15 residues. Germline CDR1 SEHNR, CDR2 FQNEAQ (reference sequence). Trimming at V came to 5 bases and at J to 9 bases, leaving 12 bases not matched to a gene.

Concerning this clonotype itself: The junction shows a germline mismatch at one end, possibly a read error. The rearrangement joins TRBV27 to TRBJ2-3; 10 positions agree with TRBD1. This CDR3 region has 14 residues. Germline-derived CDR1 and CDR2 are MNHEY and SMNVEV (reference sequence). The CDR3 is CASSLGSPGQGFLF. CDR3 sequence (DNA): TGTGCCAGCAGTTTGGGGTCTCCGGGACAGGGGTTTCTTTTT.